The 23 T cell receptor beta chains below were found in one sample sequenced in a study of glioma-infiltrating T cells. Amplification of TCR alpha and beta CDR3 regions from RNA used iRepertoire nested multiplex PCR. TCRdb re-derived calls from the multiplex PCR reads in MiXCR, one entry per CDR3 protein. The table records approximately 120,000 distinct CDR3 sequences, 20% to 25% of them present only once. The material sequenced was glioma tissue, nonneoplastic brain tissue, or PBMCs (not recorded which). The receptors derive from a human donor with low-grade glioma or glioblastoma, undergoing nonglioma brain surgery, or in good health (not recorded which).

This clonotype was seen many times. V usage is TRBV7-9 and J usage is TRBJ2-4; D not certain. The CDR3 consists of 15 residues. V was cut by 1 base and J by 0 bases, with 7 bases left in between. The germline V gene has CDR1 SEHNR and CDR2 FQNEAQ (reference sequence). The CDR3 sequence is CASSLEVLAKNIQYF. CDR3 bases: TGTGCCAGCAGCTTAGAAGTACTAGCCAAAAACATTCAGTACTTC.

This clonotype has a count of ten or more. The chain links TRBV20-1 to TRBJ2-3, with TRBD1 identical over 8 bases. The CDR3 totals 18 residues. The V gene end was trimmed by 3 bases and the J gene end by 2 bases; junction bases not matched to a gene: 16. Per germline, CDR1 DFQATT and CDR2 SNEGSKA (reference sequence). The CDR3 nucleotides are TGCAGTGCTAGGGGGGGCAGGGGGCCCACCAAGGCCACAGATACGCAGTATTTT. This encodes CSARGGRGPTKATDTQYF.

This clonotype was detected many times. This chain joins TRBV4-2 and TRBJ2-6; D is possibly TRBD2 (6 bases). The CDR3 loop spans 18 amino acids. Germline V CDR1 and CDR2: LGHNA, YNFKEQ. V was pared by 2 bases and J by 2 bases, with 16 bases between. The CDR3 DNA sequence: TGTGCCAGCAGCCAACCCGGGGGAATGGCTGCTGGGGCCAACGTCCTGACTTTC. This translates into CASSQPGGMAAGANVLTF.

This clonotype was counted only a few times. The chain carries TRBV9 and TRBJ2-5; 7 bases are a match to TRBD1. V was clipped by 3 bases and J by 6 bases; unmatched bases: 5. The length of the CDR3 is 13 residues. From germline, CDR1 is SGDLS and CDR2 YYNGEE. The chain's CDR3 is CASSERQGKTQYF. CDR3 DNA: TGTGCCAGCAGCGAGCGACAGGGAAAGACCCAGTACTTC.

This clonotype appeared many times. The chain joins TRBV19 to TRBJ1-5; 7 nucleotides line up with TRBD1. Per germline, CDR1 LNHDA and CDR2 SQIVND (reference sequence). The CDR3 totals 15 residues. Unmatched junction bases numbered 8, after V lost 4 bases and J lost 5 bases. CDR3 protein: CASSTRGTVYQPQHF. The CDR3 DNA sequence: TGTGCCAGTAGTACCAGGGGGACAGTTTATCAGCCCCAGCATTTT.

The chain has TRBV18 and TRBJ2-1; D gene unclear. The CDR3 covers 15 residues. Between the trimmed V and J ends, which lost 4 bases and 1 base, there was a span of 11 bases. From germline, CDR1 is KGHSH and CDR2 LQKENI. The CDR3 here is CASSQEGLSYNEQFF. The CDR3 region has the DNA TGTGCCAGCTCACAAGAAGGGCTTTCCTACAATGAGCAGTTCTTC.

Regarding this clonotype: The junction departs from germline at one end; a sequencing error may be responsible. The V gene is TRBV4-3, the J gene TRBJ2-6; D may be TRBD1 (5 bases). The CDR3 is 18 residues long. Germline values: CDR1 LGHNA, CDR2 YSLEER. CDR3 residues: CARRRSWPAPSGAPVLPF. The CDR3 region has the DNA TGCGCCCGCCGCCGGTCCTGGCCCGCGCCCTCTGGGGCCCCCGTCCTGCCTTTC.

This clonotype came up many times. The chain combines TRBV28 with TRBJ2-7; 8 nucleotides match TRBD2. With 6 bases clipped from V and 2 bases from J, the junction kept 12 bases outside the gene matches. CDR3 length: 16 amino acids. Germline V CDR1 and CDR2: MDHEN, SYDVKM. CDR3 nucleotide sequence: TGTGCCAGCAGACCCCGGGGGACTAGGCCTCCCTACGAGCAGTACTTC. Its translation: CASRPRGTRPPYEQYF.

DNA for the CDR3: TGTGCCATCGGGGACAGCTCCTACGAGCAGTACTTC. Its protein product is CAIGDSSYEQYF. V is TRBV10-3 and J is TRBJ2-7, with 7 bases fitting TRBD1. J was trimmed by 0 bases and V by 8 bases; bases with no gene match: 1. The CDR3 sequence is 12 residues long. The germline gives CDR1 ENHRY, CDR2 SYGVKD.

In its sample, this clonotype was seen many times. J is TRBJ2-7 and V is TRBV20-1; 10 nucleotides align to TRBD1. Germline CDR1 DFQATT, CDR2 SNEGSKA (reference sequence). Trimming cost V 1 base and J 2 bases; bases outside gene matches: 11. This CDR3 region has 17 residues. The CDR3 is CSARARRTGGATYEQYF. In nucleotides, the CDR3 is TGCAGTGCTAGAGCGCGGCGGACAGGGGGTGCGACCTACGAGCAGTACTTC.

This clonotype was seen a few times. The V gene is TRBV19, the J gene TRBJ2-1; possibly TRBD1 or TRBD2 for D (5 bases each). CDR3 length equals 18 residues. The V and J ends lost 6 bases and 0 bases respectively, with 21 bases between them. CDR1 LNHDA and CDR2 SQIVND come from the germline V gene (reference sequence). For the CDR3, the DNA is TGTGCCAGTAGCCAATCGGGGCCCATCTACGACTCCTACAATGAGCAGTTCTTC. It codes for CASSQSGPIYDSYNEQFF.

Comment on this clonotype: A read error is possible here, since a much larger clone lies one base away. The chain links TRBV6-2 or TRBV6-3 to TRBJ2-3, with 8 bases fitting TRBD2. CDR1 and CDR2 (germline): MNHEY, SVGEGT. The length of the CDR3 is 15 residues. The CDR3 here is CASSYSAGGTDTQCF. The CDR3 DNA reads TGTGCCAGCAGTTACTCGGCGGGAGGCACAGATACGCAGTGTTTT.

The rearrangement links TRBV6-1 to TRBJ2-7; D may match TRBD1 or TRBD2 (7 bases each). V lost 11 bases to trimming and J lost 1 base, with 21 bases between them. CDR3 length: 15 amino acids. Per the germline V gene, CDR1 is MNHNS and CDR2 is SASEGT. The CDR3 sequence is CACIRSGTASYEQYF. CDR3 DNA: TGTGCCTGCATCAGAAGCGGGACAGCTTCCTACGAGCAGTACTTC.

With respect to this clonotype: A much larger clone lies one base from this, so it may be a read error. The rearrangement uses TRBV19 and TRBJ2-1, with TRBD2 identical over 8 bases. The CDR3 contains 16 residues. V was pared by 3 bases and J by 6 bases, with 10 bases of the junction left unmatched. Germline lookup yields CDR1 LNHDA and CDR2 SQIVND (reference sequence). CDR3 region: CASSILAGGFGNEQFF. The CDR3 DNA is TGTGCCAGTAGTATTCTGGCGGGAGGATTCGGCAATGAGCAGTTCTTC.

This clonotype was seen a few times. This could be a read error, since a much larger clone is one nucleotide away. The CDR3 DNA reads as TGTGCCAGCCGCTTAGACAGGGTGAGCACAGATACGCAGTATTTT. Translated: CASRLDRVSTDTQYF. The V and J genes are TRBV7-2 and TRBJ2-3, with 7 positions matching TRBD1. The V gene's germline CDR1 is SGHTA and CDR2 FQGNSA. This CDR3 has 15 amino acids.

The chain combines TRBV6-1 with TRBJ1-2; D is perhaps TRBD1 (5 bases). V lost 10 bases, J lost 12 bases, and 21 bases lay in between. There are 12 residues in the CDR3. Germline V gene data show CDR1 as MNHNS and CDR2 as SASEGT. In nucleotides, the CDR3 is TGTGCCAACAGGCCCGGACCCGTAGGCGACACCTTC. Protein product: CANRPGPVGDTF.

Many counts were recorded for this clonotype. The V gene is TRBV4-2, the J gene TRBJ2-7; no clear D. This CDR3 is built from 15 residues. V was pared by 0 bases and J by 3 bases, with 12 bases between. Germline CDR1 and CDR2: LGHNA and YNFKEQ. CDR3 sequence: CASSQDRAPGYEQYF. The CDR3 DNA reads TGTGCCAGCAGCCAAGATCGGGCTCCGGGCTACGAGCAGTACTTC.

This clonotype appeared many times. This chain uses TRBV6-1 with TRBJ1-1, with 7 bases aligning to TRBD1. With 5 bases clipped from V and 5 bases from J, the junction kept 5 bases outside the gene matches. In germline, CDR1 is MNHNS, CDR2 SASEGT. The CDR3 runs to 13 residues. The CDR3 nucleotides are TGTGCCAGCAGTTCAGACAGGGTAACTGAAGCTTTCTTT. This sequence encodes CASSSDRVTEAFF.

This clonotype was seen at least ten times. The genes are TRBV4-1 and TRBJ2-7; D is perhaps TRBD1 (5 bases). Per germline, CDR1 MGHRA and CDR2 YSYEKL. CDR3 length equals 15 residues. V gave up 4 bases and J gave up 3 bases, with 16 bases separating them. CDR3 sequence (DNA): TGCGCCAGCAGCCGCCACTTACAACAGGACTACGAGCAGTACTTC. It is translated as CASSRHLQQDYEQYF.

The V call is TRBV4-1, the J call TRBJ1-4; TRBD1 is a possible D gene (5 bases). The germline gives CDR1 MGHRA, CDR2 YSYEKL. V was cut by 1 base and J by 7 bases, with 19 bases left in between. The CDR3 length is 17 residues. CDR3 in DNA: TGCGCCAGCAGCCAAGCTCACGGCCGAGGGGTATCTGAAAAACTGTTTTTT. Translated: CASSQAHGRGVSEKLFF.

V usage is TRBV19 and J usage is TRBJ2-7; TRBD2 aligns across 11 bases. Germline loops: CDR1 LNHDA, CDR2 SQIVND (reference sequence). The CDR3 is 15 residues long. V was clipped by 7 bases and J by 2 bases; unmatched bases: 7. CDR3 bases: TGTGCCAGTAAGTTCTCGACTAGCGGGACCTACGAGCAGTACTTC. Translated: CASKFSTSGTYEQYF.

The CDR3 sequence is CASSYSTDTEAFF. The DNA for the CDR3 is TGTGCCAGCAGTTACTCGACAGACACTGAAGCTTTCTTT. The chain couples TRBV6-6 to TRBJ1-1; possibly TRBD1 for D (5 bases). CDR3 length: 13 residues. Germline values: CDR1 MNHNY, CDR2 SVGAGI (reference sequence). Trimming pared 0 bases from V and 3 bases from J, leaving 5 bases between.

This chain connects TRBV30 to TRBJ1-2; no definite D call. The CDR3 extends over 12 amino acids. The ends were cut back, 4 bases at V and 5 bases at J, with 11 bases in the middle. Germline CDR1 and CDR2: GTSNPN and SVGIG (reference sequence). CDR3: CAWTPGGYGYTF. The CDR3 nucleotides are TGTGCCTGGACACCAGGCGGGTATGGCTACACCTTC.